The rows below give T cell receptor beta chains drawn from one sample of a study of blood T cell repertoires in COVID-19. The repertoire was sequenced with immunoSEQ multiplex PCR; TCRdb's copy has only in-frame clones and lacks some. The table lists more than 250,000 clones, around 86% of them singletons. Specimen: peripheral blood. These receptors were collected from a man aged 45-65 years with active or convalescent COVID-19. Each CDR3 is given with its conserved first and last residue. A D gene is named only where the DNA matches it firmly. Some rows mark clone size as missing; the rest say once, few, many or name a class of expanded clone.

>TRBV19|-|TRBJ1-3|-
CASSPSIEENTIYF
TGTGCCAGTAGTCCGTCGATTGAGGAAAACACCATATATTTT
>TRBV11-1|-|TRBJ1-1|-
CASSRGADTEAFF
TGTGCCAGCAGCAGGGGTGCGGACACTGAAGCTTTCTTT
>TRBV5-1|-|TRBJ2-7|-
CASSLVNGNYEQYF
TGCGCCAGCAGCTTAGTAAACGGGAATTACGAGCAGTACTTC
>TRBV11-2|once|TRBJ2-1|-
CASSSGSDEQFF
TGTGCCAGCAGTTCAGGGTCCGATGAGCAGTTCTTC
>TRBV9|-|TRBJ1-6|-
CASSVEGGANSPLHF
TGTGCCAGCAGCGTAGAAGGGGGAGCTAATTCACCCCTCCACTTT
>TRBV7-2|-|TRBJ1-1|TRBD1
CASSFRQGRTEAFF
TGTGCCAGCAGCTTTAGACAGGGTAGGACTGAAGCTTTCTTT
>TRBV19|-|TRBJ2-4|TRBD1
CASSILTGGGGNIQYF
TGTGCCAGTAGTATCCTTACAGGGGGAGGTGGAAACATTCAGTACTTC
>TRBV9|-|TRBJ1-3|-
CASSPRDLDNTIYF
TGTGCCAGCAGCCCCCGGGACTTGGACAACACCATATATTTT
>TRBV7-2|-|TRBJ2-5|TRBD1
CASSSHRGRQETQYF
TGTGCCAGCAGCAGCCACAGGGGGCGACAAGAGACCCAGTACTTC
>TRBV28|-|TRBJ2-7|TRBD1
CASSLEHAGGSSYEQYF
TGTGCCAGCAGTTTAGAACACGCAGGGGGCTCCTCCTACGAGCAGTACTTC
>TRBV28|-|TRBJ1-4|TRBD1
CASSLQQGEKLFF
TGTGCCAGCAGTTTGCAACAGGGGGAAAAACTGTTTTTT
>TRBV5-1|-|TRBJ1-4|-
CASSLGTKLPGVNEKLFF
TGCGCCAGCAGCTTGGGCACAAAGCTCCCAGGGGTTAATGAAAAACTGTTTTTT
>TRBV5-1|-|TRBJ2-7|TRBD1
CASSQGQGAGPPYEQYF
TGCGCCAGCAGCCAGGGACAGGGGGCAGGACCCCCCTACGAGCAGTACTTC
>TRBV24-1|-|TRBJ2-3|-
CATSPATSTDTQYF
TGTGCCACCAGCCCCGCCACTAGCACAGATACGCAGTATTTT
>TRBV19|-|TRBJ2-1|TRBD2
CASRPAGGARNEQFF
TGTGCCAGTAGGCCAGCGGGAGGGGCTCGCAATGAGCAGTTCTTC
>TRBV6-5|few|TRBJ1-1|-
CASKRTRGNAEAFF
TGTGCCAGCAAAAGGACAAGGGGGAACGCTGAAGCTTTCTTT
>TRBV5-6|-|TRBJ2-3|-
CASSLELRGDTQYF
TGTGCCAGCAGCTTGGAGCTAAGAGGGGATACGCAGTATTTT
>TRBV5-1|-|TRBJ1-2|TRBD1
CASSWVGQGSGGYTF
TGCGCCAGCAGCTGGGTGGGACAGGGGAGCGGAGGCTACACCTTC
>TRBV7-2|many|TRBJ2-2|TRBD1
CASSPFRQGDGELFF
TGTGCCAGCAGCCCCTTCAGACAGGGTGACGGGGAGCTGTTTTTT
>TRBV7-8|once|TRBJ1-6|TRBD1
CASSLSPGQGAGEPLHF
TGTGCCAGCAGCCTTAGTCCGGGACAGGGGGCAGGAGAACCCCTCCACTTT
>TRBV5-1|-|TRBJ2-1|TRBD2
CASSLDQGLAGFRQFF
TGCGCCAGCAGCTTGGACCAGGGACTAGCGGGATTTCGGCAGTTCTTC
>TRBV29-1|-|TRBJ1-1|-
CSVERQANTEAFF
TGCAGCGTTGAAAGGCAGGCCAACACTGAAGCTTTCTTT
>TRBV29-1|once|TRBJ1-1|-
CSVGWGDPGNTEAFF
TGCAGCGTTGGGTGGGGAGATCCAGGCAACACTGAAGCTTTCTTT
>TRBV29-1|-|TRBJ2-3|TRBD2
CSVDRSGIIGDTQYF
TGCAGCGTTGACCGCAGCGGGATAATCGGAGATACGCAGTATTTT
>TRBV4-2|-|TRBJ1-1|-
CASSQDLRTVNTEAFF
TGTGCCAGCAGCCAAGATCTTAGGACAGTGAACACTGAAGCTTTCTTT
>TRBV4-2|few|TRBJ2-1|-
CASSQDGQGINNEQFF
TGTGCCAGCAGCCAAGATGGGCAGGGAATCAACAATGAGCAGTTCTTC
>TRBV5-1|-|TRBJ2-3|-
CASSLGLPERGETQYF
TGCGCCAGCAGCCTCGGACTCCCCGAGCGAGGAGAAACGCAGTATTTT
>TRBV9|-|TRBJ1-4|TRBD1
CASSARTGGGEKLFF
TGTGCCAGCAGCGCTCGGACAGGGGGAGGTGAAAAACTGTTTTTT
>TRBV6-5|-|TRBJ1-4|TRBD1
CASSKQQGAYEKLFF
TGTGCCAGCAGTAAACAACAGGGGGCTTATGAAAAACTGTTTTTT
>TRBV11-2|-|TRBJ2-5|TRBD1
CASSLGLGQGVGETQYF
TGTGCCAGCAGCTTGGGACTGGGACAGGGGGTGGGAGAGACCCAGTACTTC
>TRBV28|-|TRBJ2-1|-
CASSLQGMVLNEQFF
TGTGCCAGCAGCCTTCAGGGGATGGTATTAAATGAGCAGTTCTTC
>TRBV19|-|TRBJ1-5|TRBD1
CASSRDSSNQPQHF
TGTGCCAGTAGTAGGGACAGTAGCAATCAGCCCCAGCATTTT
>TRBV3-1/TRBV3-2|-|TRBJ1-1|TRBD1
CASSYNRGGTEAFF
TGTGCCAGCAGCTACAACAGGGGGGGGACTGAAGCTTTCTTT
>TRBV4-2|-|TRBJ2-7|-
CASSQETVSTYEQYF
TGTGCCAGCAGCCAAGAGACAGTTAGTACCTACGAGCAGTACTTC
>TRBV27|-|TRBJ2-1|-
CASSYNWGDEQFF
TGTGCCAGCAGCTATAACTGGGGCGATGAGCAGTTCTTC
>TRBV6-1|-|TRBJ2-1|TRBD2
CASSDLSGGRALVEQFF
TGTGCCAGCAGTGACCTCTCGGGCGGGAGGGCTTTGGTGGAGCAGTTCTTC
>TRBV7-9|-|TRBJ1-2|TRBD1
CASSSPGGRANYGYTF
TGTGCCAGCAGCTCACCAGGGGGAAGAGCTAACTATGGCTACACCTTC
>TRBV5-1|-|TRBJ2-3|TRBD2
CASSSVSGRSSTDTQYF
TGCGCCAGCAGCTCGGTTAGCGGGAGGAGTAGCACAGATACGCAGTATTTT
>TRBV19|-|TRBJ2-1|-
CASKKSLERGNEQFF
TGTGCCAGTAAGAAAAGCCTAGAACGAGGGAATGAGCAGTTCTTC
>TRBV3-1/TRBV3-2|few|TRBJ1-6|-
CASRGSYNSPLHF
TGTGCCAGCCGGGGCTCCTATAATTCACCCCTCCACTTT
>TRBV7-9|-|TRBJ2-6|-
CASSLQGPGANVLTF
TGTGCCAGCAGCTTACAGGGGCCAGGGGCCAACGTCCTGACTTTC
>TRBV2|few|TRBJ1-6|-
CASSERSSDSPLHF
TGTGCCAGCAGTGAAAGGAGTTCGGATTCACCCCTCCACTTT
>TRBV7-6|-|TRBJ2-7|TRBD1
CASSVDRDYEQYF
TGTGCCAGCAGCGTGGACAGGGACTACGAGCAGTACTTC